These 2 T cell receptor beta chains came from one sample sequenced in a study (dated by TCRdb to 2016 to 2017). Receptor amplification or capture employed RT-PCR. Data came from an Illumina MiSeq. Clones were called with MiXCR by TCRdb after fastp trimmed the public reads at Q25, and only in-frame beta chains were retained. Rows are combined by CDR3 protein, so each entry shows the most common genes and DNA. The sample table lists about 680,000 distinct CDR3 sequences, 13% to 15% of them with a count of one. The ten largest clonotypes hold 3.6% of the sample. The sequenced material came from memory CD4+ T cells from blood. Receptor source: a female donor in good health, serving as a healthy control.

At least ten counts were recorded for this clonotype. The chain couples TRBV5-1 to TRBJ1-1; 7 bases map to TRBD1. Trimming took 1 base from V and 11 from J; bases not matched to a gene: 8. CDR1 SGHRS and CDR2 YFSETQ come from the germline V gene. The CDR3 sequence is 13 residues long. The CDR3 DNA reads TGCGCCAGCAGCTTGCAAGAGGGGGCTGGGGCTTTCTTT. Its translation is CASSLQEGAGAFF. Filled out from reference TRBV5-1 and TRBJ1-1, the complete variable domain reads KAGVTQTPRYLIKTRGQQVTLSCSPISGHRSVSWYQQTPGQGLQFLFEYFSETQRNKGNFPGRFSGRQFSNSRSEMNVSTLELGDSALYLCASSLQEGAGAFFGQGTRLTVV.

This clonotype was counted between two and nine times. CDR3 sequence reads: CASSLSGKGSGNTIYF. The CDR3 nucleotides are TGTGCCAGCAGCTTAAGTGGAAAGGGCTCTGGAAACACCATATATTTT. This rearrangement joins TRBV13 to TRBJ1-3; D is undetermined. Germline V gene sequence: CDR1 PRHDT, CDR2 FYEKMQ (reference sequence). With 2 bases removed from V and 0 bases from J, the gap between germline ends came to 11 bases. This CDR3 is 16 amino acids long.